A selection of T cell receptor beta chains follows, all from one sample in a study of cytomegalovirus exposure and HLA in healthy donors. Measured with immunoSEQ multiplex PCR; TCRdb has only the in-frame clones, and not every one. The table has under 200,000 clones, 75% to 80% seen once. Material: PBMCs. These receptors came from a man aged 45-65 years in good health and CMV-seropositive. Each CDR3 is given with its conserved first and last residue. D genes are given only for firm matches.

CDR3aa	len	v_gene	d_gene
CASSLEPGSYEQYF	14	TRBV28	-
CASSVWTDNQPQHF	14	TRBV6-1	-
CASTTGNYGYTF	12	TRBV5-6	-
CASSLDAGMGETQYF	15	TRBV7-9	-
CASSSGQIRSYEQYF	15	TRBV7-3	-
CASSSRTGTEAFF	13	TRBV5-1	TRBD1
CASSLDRVEETQYF	14	TRBV6-1	TRBD1
CAISEAEQGVSGYTF	15	TRBV10-3	TRBD1
CASKTWAGSSNEQFF	15	TRBV28	-
CASSGTSGGPSAKNIQYF	18	TRBV5-4	TRBD2
CASSQGAGGLTYNEQFF	17	TRBV5-4	-
CASSFTGLQGYTF	13	TRBV11-2	-
CASRLQGVHGYTF	13	TRBV28	-
CASSSGTGYIPEAFF	15	TRBV7-8	TRBD1
CACQRPGAATEAFF	14	TRBV6-5	-
CASSTRTSGTQFF	13	TRBV9	TRBD2
CASSLTAQETQYF	13	TRBV5-6	-
CASSSTRASQYF	12	TRBV7-9	-
CASSVVGGNTGELFF	15	TRBV9	-
CASSSRSTADTEAFF	15	TRBV7-9	-
CASRPNTGDTEAFF	14	TRBV19	TRBD1